Presented here are 12 T cell receptor beta chains from one specimen sequenced in a study of T cells in Graves' hyperthyroidism and ophthalmopathy. TCR beta CDR3 regions were amplified from RNA. Researchers ran a first-round RT-PCR on the TCR CDR3 using the HTBI primer set. Each CDR3 protein gets one entry after TCRdb re-called the multiplex PCR reads with MiXCR. The sample holds 660,000 or so distinct CDR3 sequences; roughly 45% are singletons and the top ten take roughly 7.2%. Sample: peripheral blood or thyroid tissue (not recorded which). All receptors come from an adult man with Graves' disease, either hyperthyroidism or ophthalmopathy (not recorded which).

This clonotype was detected only once. V gene TRBV15 combines with J gene TRBJ1-2, with D maybe TRBD1 (6 bases). V lost 0 bases, J lost 4 bases, and 18 bases lay in between. The germline V gene encodes CDR1 LNHNV and CDR2 YYDKDF (reference sequence). CDR3 length equals 17 residues. CDR3: CATSRDPTDRPSYGYTF. The CDR3 bases are TGTGCCACCAGCAGAGACCCTACCGACAGGCCTTCCTATGGCTACACCTTC.

The chain carries TRBV7-3 and TRBJ2-2, with TRBD2 identical over 9 bases. V lost 1 base to trimming and J lost 0 bases; unmatched junction nucleotides: 0. In germline, CDR1 is SGHTA, CDR2 FQGTGA. CDR3 length: 16 amino acids. The CDR3 region is CASSLIAGANTGELFF. The CDR3 nucleotides read TGTGCCAGCAGCTTAATAGCGGGGGCGAACACCGGGGAGCTGTTTTTT.

The V call is TRBV5-1, the J call TRBJ1-2, with 9 bases lining up with TRBD1. The CDR3 covers 14 residues. Losses at the gene ends were 5 bases for V and 4 bases for J; bases not matched to a gene: 6. Per germline, CDR1 SGHRS and CDR2 YFSETQ. The CDR3 loop is CASSTRTGVYGYTF. In DNA form, the CDR3 reads TGCGCCAGCAGTACTCGGACAGGGGTCTATGGCTACACCTTC.

The CDR3 nucleotides are TGTGCCATCAGGGGTCCGGGAAGCAATCAGCCCCAGCATTTT. The encoded protein is CAIRGPGSNQPQHF. The chain links TRBV10-3 to TRBJ1-5; D remains unclear. The length of the CDR3 is 14 residues. The ends were cut back, 6 bases at V and 1 base at J, with 10 bases in the middle. The germline CDR1 and CDR2 sequences are ENHRY and SYGVKD.

The chain recombines TRBV5-6 with TRBJ1-1, with D hard to call. V was pared by 0 bases and J by 5 bases, with 11 bases between. The CDR3 runs to 14 residues. Germline loops: CDR1 SGHDT, CDR2 YYEEEE. CDR3 loop: CASSLEGSLTEAFF. The CDR3 nucleotides read TGTGCCAGCAGCTTGGAGGGATCCTTGACTGAAGCTTTCTTT.

The rearrangement joins TRBV14 to TRBJ2-6; no reliable D call. The CDR3 sequence is 13 residues long. V was clipped by 4 bases and J by 13 bases, with 14 bases between them. Germline V gene data show CDR1 as SGHDN and CDR2 as FVKESK. Here the CDR3 DNA reads TGTGCCAGCAGCCCGATGGGCAGCCCGGTCCTGACTTTC. It specifies CASSPMGSPVLTF.

This clonotype was detected a few times. The rearrangement uses TRBV2 and TRBJ2-5; a possible D gene is TRBD1 (5 bases). The CDR3 has 13 residues. V lost 7 bases and J lost 1, with 10 bases in between. CDR1 SNHLY and CDR2 FYNNEI come from the germline V gene. CDR3 amino acids: CASKRTTQETQYF. The CDR3 bases are TGTGCCAGCAAGAGGACAACCCAAGAGACCCAGTACTTC. The full variable domain, with the rest looked up from reference TRBV2 and TRBJ2-5, is EPEVTQTPSHQVTQMGQEVILRCVPISNHLYFYWYRQILGQKVEFLVSFYNNEISEKSEIFDDQFSVERPDGSNFTLKIRSTKLEDSAMYFCASKRTTQETQYFGPGTRLLVL.

This rearrangement joins TRBV29-1 to TRBJ1-1; D call uncertain. The CDR3 loop spans 13 amino acids. Germline lookup yields CDR1 SQVTM and CDR2 ANQGSEA. V was clipped by 0 bases and J by 1 base, with 6 bases between them. The CDR3: CSVEEQPNTEAFF. DNA for the CDR3: TGCAGCGTTGAAGAGCAACCGAACACTGAAGCTTTCTTT.

The chain employs TRBV12-3 or TRBV12-4 and TRBJ2-7; perhaps TRBD1 as D (6 bases). Trimming took off 3 bases at V and 2 bases at J, with 20 bases between the two ends. This CDR3 has 17 residues. CDR3 sequence reads: CASSLNRDILYTYEQYF. The CDR3 nucleotides read TGTGCCAGCAGTTTGAACCGGGACATCCTTTACACCTACGAGCAGTACTTC.

This clonotype is a singleton in its sample. The gene calls are TRBV6-2 or TRBV6-3 and TRBJ2-7, with D unclear. The V end lost 2 bases, the J end lost 5 bases, and 7 bases lay between the germline ends. The germline gives CDR1 MNHEY, CDR2 SVGEGT. This CDR3 contains 12 residues. The CDR3 region has the DNA TGTGCCAGCAGTTACCCGAGCAACGAGCAGTACTTC. This translates into CASSYPSNEQYF.

This clonotype is a singleton in its sample. The chain recombines TRBV20-1 with TRBJ1-1; D is unresolved. Germline loops: CDR1 DFQATT, CDR2 SNEGSKA (reference sequence). The CDR3 has 13 residues. Trimming cost V 8 bases and J 1 base, with 14 bases left between them. CDR3 bases: TGCAGTCCCTCTCGAACACCGAACACTGAAGCTTTCTTT. Translation gives CSPSRTPNTEAFF.

The chain is built from TRBV7-2 and TRBJ2-2, with TRBD2 matching over 12 bases. V was pared by 1 base and J by 4 bases, with 1 base of the junction left unmatched. The CDR3 totals 16 residues. Germline V gene data show CDR1 as SGHTA and CDR2 as FQGNSA. CDR3 DNA sequence: TGTGCCAGCAGCTTAGGGACTAGCGGGATCACCGGGGAGCTGTTTTTT. It yields the protein CASSLGTSGITGELFF.